The rows below give T cell receptor beta chains drawn from one sample of a study of Ad26.COV2.S vaccination and SARS-CoV-2 variants. Sequencing was performed with immunoSEQ multiplex PCR; in TCRdb, only in-frame clones are kept and a portion is missing. Of about 680,000 clones listed, 80% to 90% are singletons. Material: peripheral blood, obtained in a trial of Ad26.COV2.S vaccine versus placebo. The receptors originated from a person aged 18-60 years who received the Ad26.COV2.S COVID-19 vaccine or a placebo. CDR3s include the opening cysteine and the closing phenylalanine or tryptophan. D genes are given only for firm matches. The size of a clone is reported for some rows only, either as once, few or many, or as a class for expanded clones.

d_gene: -; v_gene: TRBV5-5; j_gene: TRBJ2-7; abundance: -; CDR3nt: TGTGCCAGCAGCTTGGGTCCGGTTCGTGCCTACGAGCAGTACTTC; CDR3aa: CASSLGPVRAYEQYF
d_gene: TRBD1; v_gene: TRBV7-2; j_gene: TRBJ2-7; abundance: -; CDR3nt: TGTGCCAGCAGCCCTTCGACAGGGCGCTACGAGCAGTACTTC; CDR3aa: CASSPSTGRYEQYF
d_gene: -; v_gene: TRBV7-2; j_gene: TRBJ2-2; abundance: -; CDR3nt: TGTGCCAGCAGCATGGCAGGAGTAGACACCGGGGAGCTGTTTTTT; CDR3aa: CASSMAGVDTGELFF
d_gene: TRBD1; v_gene: TRBV3-1/TRBV3-2; j_gene: TRBJ2-5; abundance: -; CDR3nt: TGTGCCAGCAGCCAAATTCCGGGACAGGGGGTTCGGGAGACCCAGTACTTC; CDR3aa: CASSQIPGQGVRETQYF
d_gene: -; v_gene: TRBV4-2; j_gene: TRBJ1-4; abundance: -; CDR3nt: TGTGCCAGCAGCCAAGATCGGTCCACTAATGAAAAACTGTTTTTT; CDR3aa: CASSQDRSTNEKLFF
d_gene: TRBD1; v_gene: TRBV5-1; j_gene: TRBJ2-3; abundance: -; CDR3nt: TGCGCCAGCAGCCAAAACGGACAGGGGGCAGATACGCAGTATTTT; CDR3aa: CASSQNGQGADTQYF
d_gene: -; v_gene: TRBV5-1; j_gene: TRBJ1-4; abundance: -; CDR3nt: TGCGCCAGCAGCGGAGGACAGACTTCTAATGAAAAACTGTTTTTT; CDR3aa: CASSGGQTSNEKLFF
d_gene: -; v_gene: TRBV18; j_gene: TRBJ2-7; abundance: -; CDR3nt: TGTGCCAGCTCACCTCCCGGATTCGGCGCCTACGAGCAGTACTTC; CDR3aa: CASSPPGFGAYEQYF
d_gene: -; v_gene: TRBV19; j_gene: TRBJ2-3; abundance: once; CDR3nt: TGTGCCAGTAGTCCCGGACAACCAGCAGATACGCAGTATTTT; CDR3aa: CASSPGQPADTQYF
d_gene: -; v_gene: TRBV10-1; j_gene: TRBJ2-2; abundance: -; CDR3nt: TGCGCCAGCAGTGAGTCGCGCAGGGGGAACACCGGGGAGCTGTTTTTT; CDR3aa: CASSESRRGNTGELFF
d_gene: TRBD2; v_gene: TRBV24-1; j_gene: TRBJ2-7; abundance: once; CDR3nt: TGTGCCACCAGTGATCCCGGACTAGCGGGAACAAACGAGCAGTACTTC; CDR3aa: CATSDPGLAGTNEQYF
d_gene: TRBD1; v_gene: TRBV27; j_gene: TRBJ1-2; abundance: -; CDR3nt: TGTGCCAGCAGACAACAGGGGGCGGACTATGGCTACACCTTC; CDR3aa: CASRQQGADYGYTF
d_gene: TRBD1; v_gene: TRBV24-1; j_gene: TRBJ2-7; abundance: -; CDR3nt: TGTGCCACCCCAAGGACAGGGAAAACCTACGAGCAGTACTTC; CDR3aa: CATPRTGKTYEQYF
d_gene: -; v_gene: TRBV27; j_gene: TRBJ2-3; abundance: -; CDR3nt: TGTGCCAGCAGTTTATATACAGGGCCCTTAGATACGCAGTATTTT; CDR3aa: CASSLYTGPLDTQYF
d_gene: TRBD1; v_gene: TRBV30; j_gene: TRBJ2-5; abundance: -; CDR3nt: TGTGCCTGGAGTGTGACCGGACAGGGTGTCCAAGAGACCCAGTACTTC; CDR3aa: CAWSVTGQGVQETQYF
d_gene: -; v_gene: TRBV5-5; j_gene: TRBJ1-3; abundance: many; CDR3nt: TGTGCCAGCAGCTTGTACGTTACGGGATCGTCTGGAAACACCATATATTTT; CDR3aa: CASSLYVTGSSGNTIYF
d_gene: -; v_gene: TRBV18; j_gene: TRBJ1-1; abundance: -; CDR3nt: TGTGCCAGCTCACCACAAGGGAACACTGAAGCTTTCTTT; CDR3aa: CASSPQGNTEAFF
d_gene: TRBD2; v_gene: TRBV7-2; j_gene: TRBJ2-3; abundance: -; CDR3nt: TGTGCCAGCAGCACCGGGACTAGCGGCCCAGATACGCAGTATTTT; CDR3aa: CASSTGTSGPDTQYF
d_gene: -; v_gene: TRBV6-6; j_gene: TRBJ2-4; abundance: -; CDR3nt: TGTGCCAGCAGTAACCCGGGCCCAGCCAAAAACATTCAGTACTTC; CDR3aa: CASSNPGPAKNIQYF
d_gene: TRBD2; v_gene: TRBV18; j_gene: TRBJ2-7; abundance: -; CDR3nt: TGTGCCAGCTCACCTGCTAGTGGCGGGAGCTCCTACGAGCAGTACTTC; CDR3aa: CASSPASGGSSYEQYF
d_gene: TRBD1; v_gene: TRBV7-3; j_gene: TRBJ2-5; abundance: -; CDR3nt: TGTGCCAGCAGCCCGGACAGGGGGATCCAAGAGACCCAGTACTTC; CDR3aa: CASSPDRGIQETQYF
d_gene: -; v_gene: TRBV30; j_gene: TRBJ1-4; abundance: -; CDR3nt: TGTGCCTGGAGCAGGGCAGGGGAGGAGGAAAAACTGTTTTTT; CDR3aa: CAWSRAGEEEKLFF
d_gene: -; v_gene: TRBV6-5; j_gene: TRBJ2-1; abundance: -; CDR3nt: TGTGCCAGCAGAAACGGTCCAGTCAATGAGCAGTTCTTC; CDR3aa: CASRNGPVNEQFF
d_gene: TRBD2; v_gene: TRBV7-6; j_gene: TRBJ2-7; abundance: once; CDR3nt: TGTGCCAGCATCCCTAGCGGGGGGTCCCTTGAGGAGCAGTACTTC; CDR3aa: CASIPSGGSLEEQYF
d_gene: -; v_gene: TRBV7-9; j_gene: TRBJ2-5; abundance: -; CDR3nt: TGTGCCAGCTCTACGGGACCGGTAGGAGAGACCCAGTACTTC; CDR3aa: CASSTGPVGETQYF
d_gene: TRBD1; v_gene: TRBV19; j_gene: TRBJ1-6; abundance: -; CDR3nt: TGTGCCAGTAGTATAGGGGGACAGGGGGCTTCACCCCTCCACTTT; CDR3aa: CASSIGGQGASPLHF
d_gene: -; v_gene: TRBV7-9; j_gene: TRBJ1-1; abundance: -; CDR3nt: TGTGCCAGCAGCTTGGGCCGGGGGAACACTGAAGCTTTCTTT; CDR3aa: CASSLGRGNTEAFF
d_gene: -; v_gene: TRBV3-1/TRBV3-2; j_gene: TRBJ1-5; abundance: -; CDR3nt: TGTGCCAGCAGCCAAAGTTCGGGGAGCAATCAGCCCCAGCATTTT; CDR3aa: CASSQSSGSNQPQHF
d_gene: TRBD2; v_gene: TRBV5-1; j_gene: TRBJ2-1; abundance: -; CDR3nt: TGCGCCAGCAGCGCTAGCGGGGGGTTATACAATGAGCAGTTCTTC; CDR3aa: CASSASGGLYNEQFF
d_gene: -; v_gene: TRBV18; j_gene: TRBJ1-5; abundance: -; CDR3nt: TGTGCCAGCTCACCAAACGGACTCGTCGATCAGCCCCAGCATTTT; CDR3aa: CASSPNGLVDQPQHF
d_gene: -; v_gene: TRBV19; j_gene: TRBJ2-7; abundance: -; CDR3nt: TGTGCCAGTACACAGGGCTACGAGCAGTACTTC; CDR3aa: CASTQGYEQYF
d_gene: -; v_gene: TRBV2; j_gene: TRBJ1-1; abundance: -; CDR3nt: TGTGCCAGCAGTGCAGGCAGACAAGCTTTCTTT; CDR3aa: CASSAGRQAFF
d_gene: -; v_gene: TRBV3-1/TRBV3-2; j_gene: TRBJ2-5; abundance: -; CDR3nt: TGTGCCAGCAGCCAAGTTTCTACAATACAAGAGACCCAGTACTTC; CDR3aa: CASSQVSTIQETQYF
d_gene: -; v_gene: TRBV11-2; j_gene: TRBJ1-6; abundance: -; CDR3nt: TGTGCCAGCAGCCTCACCAATAATTCACCCCTCCACTTT; CDR3aa: CASSLTNNSPLHF
d_gene: TRBD1; v_gene: TRBV5-6; j_gene: TRBJ1-3; abundance: -; CDR3nt: TGTGCCAGCAGCCCGACAGGGACAGGAAACACCATATATTTT; CDR3aa: CASSPTGTGNTIYF
d_gene: -; v_gene: TRBV6-6; j_gene: TRBJ1-6; abundance: -; CDR3nt: TGTGCCAGCAGTTACCGGGGGATGGAAAATTCACCCCTCCACTTT; CDR3aa: CASSYRGMENSPLHF